This passage covers 24 T cell receptor beta chains from one sample sequenced in a study of chemoradiotherapy in HPV16-positive cancers. This table comes from immunoSEQ multiplex PCR, and its TCRdb copy is limited to in-frame clones, with some not included. Among 20,000 or so clones listed, 70% to 90% were seen once. The sequences come from blood, collected from a patient who underwent chemoradiotherapy. Receptor source: a human donor with HPV-associated anogenital cancer.

This clone has just a few counts. CDR3 DNA sequence: TGTGCCAGCAGGGACAGGGAAGAACATTTT. Its translation: CASRDREEHF. The J gene is TRBJ1-5, the V gene TRBV6-5; 8 bases map to TRBD1. Germline lookup yields CDR1 MNHEY and CDR2 SVGAGI. The CDR3 is 10 amino acids. The V segment lost 6 bases and the J segment 16 bases; nucleotides outside the gene matches: 5.

The gene calls are TRBV7-2 and TRBJ1-1; possible D gene TRBD1, 5 bases. Germline CDR1 SGHTA, CDR2 FQGNSA. The CDR3 extends over 14 amino acids. Trimming cost V 2 bases and J 5 bases, with 12 bases left between them. CDR3: CASSLWGEWTEAFF. CDR3 in DNA: TGTGCCAGCAGCTTATGGGGGGAGTGGACTGAAGCTTTCTTT.

The genes are TRBV6-6 and TRBJ2-7, with 8 bases lining up with TRBD2. The ends lost 6 bases at V and 0 bases at J; junction bases unmatched: 4. Germline-derived CDR1 and CDR2 are MNHNY and SVGAGI (reference sequence). The length of the CDR3 is 14 residues. In DNA form, the CDR3 reads TGTGCCAGCAGACAGCGGGAGAGCTCCTACGAGCAGTACTTC. This sequence encodes CASRQRESSYEQYF.

The CDR3 DNA sequence: TGTGCCAGCAGCGTAGGGTTAGGCCTCGGGGAGCTGTTTTTT. It codes for CASSVGLGLGELFF. The V and J genes are TRBV9 and TRBJ2-2; D is uncertain. The CDR3 runs 14 residues. V was trimmed by 0 bases and J by 7 bases, leaving 10 bases between them. Germline V gene data show CDR1 as SGDLS and CDR2 as YYNGEE.

The chain links TRBV9 to TRBJ2-5; no definite D call. V lost 4 bases to trimming and J lost 1 base, with 11 bases between them. This CDR3 spans 14 amino acids. The germline V gene encodes CDR1 SGDLS and CDR2 YYNGEE. The CDR3, as DNA: TGTGCCAGCAGCCTCCGGCCCTCCCAAGAGACCCAGTACTTC. Translating gives CASSLRPSQETQYF.

V gene TRBV5-1 combines with J gene TRBJ2-1, with unresolved D. V gave up 5 bases and J gave up 0 bases, with 9 bases separating them. Germline V lookup: CDR1 SGHRS, CDR2 YFSETQ. The CDR3 loop spans 14 amino acids. CDR3 residues: CASSPGVSYNEQFF. CDR3 DNA: TGCGCCAGCAGTCCAGGCGTCTCCTACAATGAGCAGTTCTTC.

The chain links TRBV7-2 to TRBJ1-3; tentatively, D is TRBD1 (5 bases). This CDR3 contains 13 residues. Germline CDR1 and CDR2: SGHTA and FQGNSA. Trimming pared 10 bases from V and 3 bases from J, leaving 13 bases between. The CDR3 region is CATLRGNGNTIYF. DNA for the CDR3: TGTGCCACCTTAAGGGGAAATGGAAACACCATATATTTT. Variable domain in full (rest from reference TRBV7-2 and TRBJ1-3): GAGVSQSPSNKVTEKGKDVELRCDPISGHTALYWYRQSLGQGLEFLIYFQGNSAPDKSGLPSDRFSAERTGGSVSTLTIQRTQQEDSAVYLCATLRGNGNTIYFGEGSWLTVV.

The J gene is TRBJ2-5, the V gene TRBV6-6; either TRBD1 or TRBD2 may supply D (6 bases each). Looked up from germline, CDR1 is MNHNY and CDR2 is SVGAGI (reference sequence). CDR3 length: 15 amino acids. The V end was cut by 7 bases, the J end by 2 bases, with 17 bases between. The CDR3: CASTKTRGGQETQYF. The CDR3, as DNA: TGTGCCAGCACCAAGACTAGAGGGGGGCAAGAGACCCAGTACTTC.

This clone was picked up a small number of times. The chain links TRBV29-1 to TRBJ2-1; D not certain. Trimming cost V 5 bases and J 10 bases, with 15 bases left between them. The CDR3 spans 12 residues. Germline V CDR1 and CDR2: SQVTM, ANQGSEA. DNA for the CDR3: TGCAGCGTTCTGTCCGCTCTAGGCGAGCAGTTCTTC. Translating gives CSVLSALGEQFF.

The chain is built from TRBV19 and TRBJ1-2; the D is unclear. Germline V CDR1 and CDR2: LNHDA, SQIVND (reference sequence). Between the trimmed V and J ends, which lost 4 bases and 4 bases, there was a span of 13 bases. The CDR3 is made up of 14 amino acids. CDR3 in amino acids: CASSRDKDAYGYTF. The CDR3 DNA follows: TGTGCCAGTAGTAGGGATAAAGATGCCTATGGCTACACCTTC. Full variable domain (rest looked up from reference TRBV19 and TRBJ1-2): DGGITQSPKYLFRKEGQNVTLSCEQNLNHDAMYWYRQDPGQGLRLIYYSQIVNDFQKGDIAEGYSVSREKKESFPLTVTSAQKNPTAFYLCASSRDKDAYGYTFGSGTRLTVV.

This chain uses TRBV9 with TRBJ2-1; D ambiguous. Between the trimmed V and J ends, which lost 0 bases and 7 bases, there was a span of 8 bases. The CDR3 contains 13 residues. Germline lookup yields CDR1 SGDLS and CDR2 YYNGEE. This CDR3 is CASSVGLGNEQFF. The CDR3 nucleotides read TGTGCCAGCAGCGTAGGGCTAGGGAATGAGCAGTTCTTC.

In its sample, this clone was seen once. The chain employs TRBV19 and TRBJ2-3; maybe TRBD1 (6 bases). Trimming cost V 5 bases and J 9 bases, with 15 bases left between them. There are 13 residues in the CDR3. Germline CDR1 is LNHDA and CDR2 is SQIVND (reference sequence). DNA of the CDR3: TGTGCCAGTAGTGAGGCGGGCACAGGGACGCAGTATTTT. It yields the protein CASSEAGTGTQYF.

V and J are TRBV9 and TRBJ2-5; 10 nucleotides line up with TRBD2. This CDR3 has 15 amino acids. Per the germline V gene, CDR1 is SGDLS and CDR2 is YYNGEE. V shed 2 bases, J shed 2 bases, and the junction held 3 bases outside the gene matches. The CDR3 nucleotides read TGTGCCAGCAGCGTCACAGCGGGGGGGCAAGAGACCCAGTACTTC. Protein sequence: CASSVTAGGQETQYF.

In this sample, this clone turned up once. This sequence joins TRBV4-2 and TRBJ2-3; no clear D gene. V was clipped by 0 bases and J by 3 bases, with 10 bases between them. Germline CDR1 and CDR2: LGHNA and YNFKEQ. The CDR3 runs 15 residues. The CDR3 region is CASSQDGRETDTQYF. The CDR3 DNA is TGTGCCAGCAGCCAAGATGGTAGGGAAACAGATACGCAGTATTTT.

DNA for the CDR3: TGTGCCAGCAGCCCGAAAGGGACAGTTGGGGCCAACGTCCTGACTTTC. It is translated as CASSPKGTVGANVLTF. V and J are TRBV7-2 and TRBJ2-6; 7 bases match TRBD1. In germline, CDR1 is SGHTA, CDR2 FQGNSA. The CDR3 runs 16 residues. V shed 5 bases and J 3 bases; nucleotides not matched to a gene: 7.

In this sample, this clone turned up once. The CDR3 sequence is CASSPPNMGATEAFF. CDR3 nucleotides: TGTGCCAGCAGCCCCCCTAATATGGGGGCCACTGAAGCTTTCTTT. The gene calls are TRBV7-8 and TRBJ1-1; maybe TRBD1 (6 bases). V was cut by 5 bases and J by 4 bases, with 17 bases left in between. The CDR3 has 15 residues. Germline V gives CDR1 SGHVS, CDR2 FQNEAQ.

The rearrangement joins TRBV4-3 to TRBJ2-7, with 8 positions matching TRBD2. The CDR3 runs 13 residues. Germline CDR1 reads LGHNA; CDR2 reads YSLEER. With V trimmed by 8 bases and J by 4 bases, 7 bases remained unmatched. CDR3 amino acids: CASGRGGGYEQYF. The CDR3 region has the DNA TGCGCCAGCGGACGGGGGGGCGGGTACGAGCAGTACTTC.

CDR3 residues: CATSRVGGQGNQPQHF. Written as DNA, the CDR3 is TGTGCCACCAGCAGAGTGGGTGGGCAGGGCAATCAGCCCCAGCATTTT. The chain recombines TRBV15 with TRBJ1-5; D call uncertain. This CDR3 region has 16 residues. The germline gives CDR1 LNHNV, CDR2 YYDKDF (reference sequence). Trimming took off 1 base at V and 2 bases at J, with 12 bases between the two ends. Filled out from reference TRBV15 and TRBJ1-5, the complete variable domain reads DAMVIQNPRYQVTQFGKPVTLSCSQTLNHNVMYWYQQKSSQAPKLLFHYYDKDFNNEADTPDNFQSRRPNTSFCFLDIRSPGLGDTAMYLCATSRVGGQGNQPQHFGDGTRLSIL.

The J gene is TRBJ2-3, the V gene TRBV18, with TRBD2 identical over 12 bases. CDR3 length: 16 residues. V shed 2 bases and J 1 base; nucleotides not matched to a gene: 1. CDR1 and CDR2 from the germline V gene are KGHSH and LQKENI. As DNA, the CDR3 is TGTGCCAGCTCACCAACTAGCGGGGGGCGCACAGATACGCAGTATTTT. Translated: CASSPTSGGRTDTQYF.

J is TRBJ1-5 and V is TRBV7-8; D is perhaps TRBD1 (5 bases). The CDR3 sequence is 17 residues long. Germline V gives CDR1 SGHVS, CDR2 FQNEAQ. The V end was cut by 0 bases, the J end by 1 base, with 13 bases between. This chain's CDR3 is CASSLAKGTSSNQPQHF. The DNA of the CDR3 is TGTGCCAGCAGCTTAGCTAAGGGGACGTCGAGCAATCAGCCCCAGCATTTT.

The J gene is TRBJ2-7, the V gene TRBV6-1; D gene ambiguous. The CDR3 runs 14 residues. The V end lost 7 bases, the J end lost 3 bases, and 16 bases lay between the germline ends. Germline lookup yields CDR1 MNHNS and CDR2 SASEGT. Here the CDR3 reads CASIVSPGGYEQYF. DNA of the CDR3: TGTGCCAGCATCGTTTCCCCCGGCGGCTACGAGCAGTACTTC.

This rearrangement joins TRBV11-2 to TRBJ2-7, with D possibly matching TRBD2 (6 bases). CDR1 SGHAT and CDR2 FQNNGV come from the germline V gene. V was pared by 5 bases and J by 2 bases, with 13 bases between. The CDR3 length is 14 residues. The CDR3 DNA reads as TGTGCCAGCAGCCAGGAGGGTCCTGCCTACGAGCAGTACTTC. As protein: CASSQEGPAYEQYF.

The V gene is TRBV6-6, the J gene TRBJ2-2; 9 nucleotides align to TRBD2. Looked up from germline, CDR1 is MNHNY and CDR2 is SVGAGI (reference sequence). This CDR3 is built from 16 residues. V trimming: 4 bases; J trimming: 1 base; junction bases outside the gene matches: 4. CDR3 amino acids: CASSWKTSGNTGELFF. The DNA of the CDR3 is TGTGCCAGCAGTTGGAAGACTAGCGGGAACACCGGGGAGCTGTTTTTT.

The J gene is TRBJ2-5, the V gene TRBV7-2, with D perhaps matching TRBD2 (5 bases). The CDR3 length is 13 residues. The V end lost 5 bases, the J end lost 5 bases, and 12 bases lay between the germline ends. Germline loops: CDR1 SGHTA, CDR2 FQGNSA. CDR3 loop: CASSGGVGETQYF. As DNA, the CDR3 is TGTGCCAGCAGCGGAGGAGTCGGGGAGACCCAGTACTTC.